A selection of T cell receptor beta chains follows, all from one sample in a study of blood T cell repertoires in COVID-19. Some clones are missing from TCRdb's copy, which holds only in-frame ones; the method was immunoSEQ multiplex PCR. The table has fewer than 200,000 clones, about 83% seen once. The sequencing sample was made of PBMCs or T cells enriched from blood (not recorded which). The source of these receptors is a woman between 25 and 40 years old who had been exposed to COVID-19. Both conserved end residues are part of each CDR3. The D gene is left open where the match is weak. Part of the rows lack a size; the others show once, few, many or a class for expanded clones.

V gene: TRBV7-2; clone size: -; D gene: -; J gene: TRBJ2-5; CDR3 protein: CASSLSSGQETQYF; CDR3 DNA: TGTGCCAGCAGCCTATCCTCCGGGCAAGAGACCCAGTACTTC
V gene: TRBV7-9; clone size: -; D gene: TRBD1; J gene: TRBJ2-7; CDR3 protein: CASRPVGGHEQYF; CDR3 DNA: TGTGCCAGCAGGCCGGTAGGGGGCCACGAGCAGTACTTC
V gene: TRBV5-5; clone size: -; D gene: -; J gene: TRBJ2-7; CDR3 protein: CASSLSGGWYEQYF; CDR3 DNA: TGTGCCAGCAGCTTGTCCGGGGGATGGTACGAGCAGTACTTC
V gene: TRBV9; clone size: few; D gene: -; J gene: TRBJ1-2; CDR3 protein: CASSVGRGAGGYTF; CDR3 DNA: TGTGCCAGCAGCGTCGGTCGGGGGGCTGGAGGCTACACCTTC
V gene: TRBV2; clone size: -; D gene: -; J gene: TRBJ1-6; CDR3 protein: CASSVGSSYNSPLHF; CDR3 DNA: TGTGCCAGCAGTGTTGGGAGCTCCTATAATTCACCCCTCCACTTT
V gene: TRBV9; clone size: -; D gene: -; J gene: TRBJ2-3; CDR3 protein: CASSQGGRLSTDTQYF; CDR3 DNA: TGTGCCAGCAGCCAAGGGGGACGATTGTCCACAGATACGCAGTATTTT
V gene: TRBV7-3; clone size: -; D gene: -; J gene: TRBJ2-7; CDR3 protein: CASSQGAWEGDEQYF; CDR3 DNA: TGTGCCAGCAGCCAAGGGGCTTGGGAGGGGGACGAGCAGTACTTC
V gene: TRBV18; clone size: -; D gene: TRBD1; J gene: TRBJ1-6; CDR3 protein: CASSPEQGARESPLHF; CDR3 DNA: TGTGCCAGCTCACCAGAACAGGGGGCAAGGGAATCACCCCTCCACTTT
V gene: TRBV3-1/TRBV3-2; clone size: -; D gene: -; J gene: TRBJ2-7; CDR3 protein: CASSQVLTARSYEQYF; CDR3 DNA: TGTGCCAGCAGCCAAGTACTTACTGCGAGGTCCTACGAGCAGTACTTC
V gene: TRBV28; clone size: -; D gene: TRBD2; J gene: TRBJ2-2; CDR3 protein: CASRPQRGEGGELFF; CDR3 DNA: TGTGCCAGCAGGCCTCAGCGGGGGGAAGGCGGGGAGCTGTTTTTT
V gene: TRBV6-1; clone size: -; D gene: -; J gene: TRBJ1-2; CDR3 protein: CASSEFLTGTSGYTF; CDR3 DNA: TGTGCCAGCAGTGAATTTTTAACGGGGACAAGCGGCTACACCTTC
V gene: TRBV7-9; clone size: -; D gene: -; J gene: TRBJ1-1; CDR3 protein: CASSLSEREAFF; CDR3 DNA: TGTGCCAGCAGCTTATCCGAGAGGGAAGCTTTCTTT
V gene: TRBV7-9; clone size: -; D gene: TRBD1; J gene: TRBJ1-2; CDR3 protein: CASSPTQGADGYTF; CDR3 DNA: TGTGCCAGCAGCCCTACACAGGGGGCAGACGGCTACACCTTC
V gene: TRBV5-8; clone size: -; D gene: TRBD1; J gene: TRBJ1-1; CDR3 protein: CASSPGQGSVGTEAFF; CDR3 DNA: TGTGCCAGCAGCCCCGGACAGGGGAGCGTTGGCACTGAAGCTTTCTTT
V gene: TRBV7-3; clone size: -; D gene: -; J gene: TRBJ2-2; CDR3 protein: CASSPTSPGELFF; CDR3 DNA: TGTGCCAGCAGCCCTACTAGTCCCGGGGAGCTGTTTTTT
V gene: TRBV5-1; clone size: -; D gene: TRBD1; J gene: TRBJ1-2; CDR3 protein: CASSLDRGGSGYTF; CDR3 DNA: TGCGCCAGCAGCTTGGACAGGGGAGGCTCCGGCTACACCTTC
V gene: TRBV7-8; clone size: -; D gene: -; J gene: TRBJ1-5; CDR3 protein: CASSLVSQPQHF; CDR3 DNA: TGTGCCAGCAGCTTAGTTTCGCAGCCCCAGCATTTT
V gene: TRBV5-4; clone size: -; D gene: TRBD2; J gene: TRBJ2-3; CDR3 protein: CASSPGLAGGVGTDTQYF; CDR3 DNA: TGTGCCAGCAGCCCGGGACTAGCGGGGGGGGTCGGCACAGATACGCAGTATTTT
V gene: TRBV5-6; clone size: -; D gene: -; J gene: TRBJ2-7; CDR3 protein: CASSWITGSEQYF; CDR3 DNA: TGTGCCAGCAGCTGGATTACAGGCTCCGAGCAGTACTTC
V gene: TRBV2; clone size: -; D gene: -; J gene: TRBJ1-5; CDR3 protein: CAGRPGGGTNQPQHF; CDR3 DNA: TGTGCCGGACGGCCGGGAGGAGGGACAAATCAGCCCCAGCATTTT
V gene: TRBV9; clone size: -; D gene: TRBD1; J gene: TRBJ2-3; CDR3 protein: CASSLTGGRSTDTQYF; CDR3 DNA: TGTGCCAGCAGCCTTACAGGGGGCCGTAGCACAGATACGCAGTATTTT
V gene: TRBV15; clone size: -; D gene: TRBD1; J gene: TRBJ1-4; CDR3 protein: CATSPTGDVEKLFF; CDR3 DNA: TGTGCCACCAGCCCGACAGGGGATGTCGAAAAACTGTTTTTT
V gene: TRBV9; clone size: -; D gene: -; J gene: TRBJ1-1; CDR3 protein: CASSAGAGIGTEAFF; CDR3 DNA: TGTGCCAGCAGCGCGGGCGCGGGAATTGGTACTGAAGCTTTCTTT
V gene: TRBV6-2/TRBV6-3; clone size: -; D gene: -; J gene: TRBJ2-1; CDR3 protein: CASSYVSRDLFF; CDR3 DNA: TGTGCCAGCAGTTACGTTTCCAGGGATTTGTTCTTC
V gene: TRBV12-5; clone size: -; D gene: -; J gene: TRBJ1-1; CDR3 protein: CASGLVRHPKEGTEAFF; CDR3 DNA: TGTGCTAGTGGTTTGGTGAGACACCCTAAGGAGGGCACTGAAGCTTTCTTT
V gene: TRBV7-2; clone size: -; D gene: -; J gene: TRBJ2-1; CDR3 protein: CASSLVSGEYNEQFF; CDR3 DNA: TGTGCCAGCAGCTTAGTCAGCGGTGAATACAATGAGCAGTTCTTC
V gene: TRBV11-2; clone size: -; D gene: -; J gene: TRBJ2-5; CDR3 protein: CASSWRGQETQYF; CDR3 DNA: TGTGCCAGCAGCTGGAGGGGCCAAGAGACCCAGTACTTC
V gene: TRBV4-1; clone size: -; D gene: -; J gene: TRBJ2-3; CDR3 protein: CASSPNPSSGADTQYF; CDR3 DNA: TGCGCCAGCAGCCCCAACCCTAGCTCGGGCGCAGATACGCAGTATTTT
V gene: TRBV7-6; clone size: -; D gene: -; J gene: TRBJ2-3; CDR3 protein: CASSLSETALTDTQYF; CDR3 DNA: TGTGCCAGCAGCTTGTCGGAAACAGCCCTCACAGATACGCAGTATTTT
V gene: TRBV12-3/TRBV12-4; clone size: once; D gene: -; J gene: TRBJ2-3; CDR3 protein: CASSTGADTQYF; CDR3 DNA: TGTGCCAGCAGTACCGGGGCAGATACGCAGTATTTT
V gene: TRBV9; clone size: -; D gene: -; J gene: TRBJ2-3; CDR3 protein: CASSRGPPDTQYF; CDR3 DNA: TGTGCCAGCAGCCGTGGGCCGCCAGATACGCAGTATTTT
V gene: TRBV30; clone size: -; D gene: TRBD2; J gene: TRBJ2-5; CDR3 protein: CAWSRGLAGETQYF; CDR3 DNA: TGTGCCTGGAGTCGGGGACTAGCTGGAGAGACCCAGTACTTC
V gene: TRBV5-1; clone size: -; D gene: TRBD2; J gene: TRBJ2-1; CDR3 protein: CASSLVVGLAGIYNEQFF; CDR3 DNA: TGCGCCAGCAGCTTGGTGGTGGGACTAGCGGGGATTTACAATGAGCAGTTCTTC
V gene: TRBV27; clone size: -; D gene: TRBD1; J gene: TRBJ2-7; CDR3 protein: CASSWGGQGEYEQYF; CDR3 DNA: TGTGCCAGCAGTTGGGGCGGACAGGGTGAATACGAGCAGTACTTC
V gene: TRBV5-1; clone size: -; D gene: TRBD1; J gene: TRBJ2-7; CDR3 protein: CASSSPGTATYEQYF; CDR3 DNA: TGCGCCAGCAGTTCGCCCGGGACAGCGACCTACGAGCAGTACTTC
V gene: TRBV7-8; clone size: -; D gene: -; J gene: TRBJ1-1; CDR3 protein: CASSLGGVSEAFF; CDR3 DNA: TGTGCCAGCAGCCTAGGGGGGGTCTCTGAAGCTTTCTTT
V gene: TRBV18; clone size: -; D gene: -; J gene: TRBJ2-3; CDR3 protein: CASSPFNRLSTDTQYF; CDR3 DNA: TGTGCCAGCTCACCCTTTAACAGACTAAGCACAGATACGCAGTATTTT
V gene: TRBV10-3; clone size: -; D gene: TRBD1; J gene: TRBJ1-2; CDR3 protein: CAIGTGDYGYTF; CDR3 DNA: TGTGCCATCGGAACAGGGGACTATGGCTACACCTTC
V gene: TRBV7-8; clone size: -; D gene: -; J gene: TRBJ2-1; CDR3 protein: CASSDNWYNEQFF; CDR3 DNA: TGTGCCAGCAGTGATAACTGGTACAATGAGCAGTTCTTC
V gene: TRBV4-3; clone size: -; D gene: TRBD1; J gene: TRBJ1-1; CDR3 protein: CASSVRQGANTEAFF; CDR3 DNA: TGCGCCAGCAGCGTAAGACAGGGGGCCAATACTGAAGCTTTCTTT
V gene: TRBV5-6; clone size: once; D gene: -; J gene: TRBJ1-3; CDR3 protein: CASSLWADTGNTIYF; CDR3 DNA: TGTGCCAGCAGCTTGTGGGCAGACACAGGAAACACCATATATTTT
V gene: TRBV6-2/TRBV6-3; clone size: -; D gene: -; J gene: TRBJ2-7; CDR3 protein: CASSLKQGHSSYEQYF; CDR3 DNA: TGTGCCAGCAGCCTTAAACAGGGCCACAGCTCCTACGAGCAGTACTTC
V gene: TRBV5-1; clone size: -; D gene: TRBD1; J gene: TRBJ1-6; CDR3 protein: CASSLAGGKSPLHF; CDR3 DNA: TGCGCCAGCAGCTTGGCAGGGGGCAAGTCACCCCTCCACTTT
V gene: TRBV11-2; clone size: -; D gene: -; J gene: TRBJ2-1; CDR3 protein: CASSLDRGPYNEQFF; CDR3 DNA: TGTGCCAGCAGCTTAGACAGGGGTCCCTACAATGAGCAGTTCTTC
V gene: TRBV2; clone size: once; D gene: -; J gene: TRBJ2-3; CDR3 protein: CASSMTADTQYF; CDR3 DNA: TGTGCCAGCAGCATGACTGCAGATACGCAGTATTTT